Sequencing of this T cell receptor beta chain was carried out in a study of shared clonotypes between healthy human individuals. Findings and caveats of the study: Shared clonotypes: approximately 5.3% naive CD4, roughly 4% naive CD8, 2.3% memory CD4, approximately 0.4% memory CD8. Clonotypes not shared had lower generation probabilities than those common to all four donors.

In the case of this clone: The antigen is not known.

The naive CD8 population came from CD45RO-negative cells selected for CCR7, without terminally differentiated effector memory CD45RA+ cells. V lost 4 bases, J lost 0 bases, and 12 bases stayed unmatched. The germline gives CDR1 KGHSH, CDR2 LQKENI. The CDR3 is made up of 17 amino acids. The assay was immunoSEQ multiplex PCR, and TCRdb's table has in-frame clones only and misses some. This sample has millions of clones, with roughly 91% found just once. The receptor was derived from a young man in good health. Some clones in this sample may be carry-over from other donors' samples. The rearrangement joins TRBV18 to TRBJ2-7, with 7 nucleotides matching TRBD1. Sample: naive CD8+ T cells from PBMCs. The CDR3 here is CASSRALQGTLSYEQYF. CDR3 coding DNA: TGTGCCAGCTCACGGGCCTTACAGGGGACCCTCTCCTACGAGCAGTACTTC.